The clone carrying this T cell receptor beta chain was counted between two and nine times. This sample is drawn from a study of human T cells and chemical hapten exposure. The time point: patch test 3, about 24 weeks after DPC sensitization. Treatment indicated: therapeutic diphenylcyclopropenone sensitization with weekly scalp DPC. Sample donors consisted of patients with alopecia, aged 18 to 70 years, who were suitable for DPC. Germline V gene data show CDR1 as DFQATT and CDR2 as SNEGSKA (reference sequence). CDR3 length: 14 amino acids. Unmatched junction bases numbered 4, after V lost 5 bases and J lost 4 bases. In the source study's methods: A typical sample had 95,638 TCRs, with about 23,224 to 700,000 overall. TCRdb ran MiXCR on the RACE reads and lists one entry per CDR3 protein. TCRdb, rather than the study authors, made the V and J calls. The sample includes 99,000 or so distinct CDR3 sequences, about 34% seen only once; the top ten take roughly 3%.

Sequencing was performed on whole blood, taken in connection with sensitization to the hapten diphenylcyclopropenone (DPC). The gene calls are TRBV20-1 and TRBJ2-3, with 12 bases fitting TRBD2. The receptor's source is a middle-aged man with alopecia areata. Some clones in this sample may be carry-over from other donors' samples. The CDR3 nucleotides read TGCAGTGCTGAACTAGCGGGAGGTGCAGATACGCAGTATTTT. This codes for CSAELAGGADTQYF.